Below, 29 T cell receptor beta chains from the same sample are listed, as sequenced in a study of identical twins. TCRdb called the 5' RACE reads again in MiXCR, with one record for every CDR3 protein. In the table there are 510,000 or so distinct CDR3 sequences, about 15% of which are singletons. This same sample was also part of a study on yellow fever vaccine responses in identical twins.

The sequenced sample consisted of CD4+ T cells sorted from blood. The receptors stem from a woman between 18 and 29 years old in good health.

This clonotype appeared once. The J gene is TRBJ1-1, the V gene TRBV7-9, with TRBD1 matching 8 bases. V was clipped by 5 bases and J by 11 bases; unmatched bases: 13. CDR1 is SEHNR and CDR2 is FQNEAQ in the germline V gene (reference sequence). The length of the CDR3 is 14 residues. As DNA, the CDR3 is TGTGCCAGCAGCCTAGAATGGCAGGGGGCGCAGGCTTTCTTT. It codes for CASSLEWQGAQAFF.

This chain joins TRBV12-3 or TRBV12-4 and TRBJ2-5; TRBD1 might be the D (6 bases). The CDR3 extends over 13 amino acids. V gave up 6 bases and J gave up 5 bases, with 13 bases separating them. The CDR3 region has the DNA TGTGCCAGCAGAGGCAGGGGCCGGGAGACCCAGTACTTC. The encoded protein is CASRGRGRETQYF.

The sample holds a few counts of this clonotype. The rearrangement uses TRBV7-3 and TRBJ2-7; 9 nucleotides agree with TRBD2. The CDR3 length is 15 residues. Germline-derived CDR1 and CDR2 are SGHTA and FQGTGA. Trimming at V came to 2 bases and at J to 3 bases, leaving 5 bases not matched to a gene. The DNA of the CDR3 is TGTGCCAGCAGCTTAGCTAGCGGGAACAGCTACGAGCAGTACTTC. Translated, it gives CASSLASGNSYEQYF.

The DNA for the CDR3 is TGTGCCAGCAGTCCCTGGGGTAGCGGGAGTGGTGAGCAGTTCTTC. Protein sequence: CASSPWGSGSGEQFF. V is TRBV28 and J is TRBJ2-1; 9 bases fit TRBD2. V was clipped by 5 bases and J by 9 bases; unmatched bases: 11. CDR1 and CDR2 (germline): MDHEN, SYDVKM. The CDR3 sequence is 15 residues long.

The rearrangement joins TRBV12-3 or TRBV12-4 to TRBJ1-1, with TRBD1 matching over 7 bases. V shed 5 bases and J 1 base; nucleotides not matched to a gene: 7. There are 15 residues in the CDR3. DNA of the CDR3: TGTGCCAGCAGTATCGACAGGGTGAAGAACACTGAAGCTTTCTTT. As protein: CASSIDRVKNTEAFF.

This clonotype was picked up one time. The V call is TRBV12-5, the J call TRBJ2-3; D not resolved. Trimming took off 6 bases at V and 3 bases at J, with 19 bases between the two ends. Germline-derived CDR1 and CDR2 are LGHNT and FRNRAP. The CDR3 length is 16 residues. The CDR3 loop reads CASGKPRSGLTDTQYF. CDR3 nucleotides: TGTGCTAGTGGAAAGCCCCGTTCCGGCCTAACAGATACGCAGTATTTT.

This clonotype showed up many times. The CDR3 loop reads CASSVTSGTGELFF. CDR3 in DNA: TGTGCCAGCAGCGTGACTAGCGGCACCGGGGAGCTGTTTTTT. The gene calls are TRBV9 and TRBJ2-2; 9 nucleotides align to TRBD2. The V gene end was trimmed by 2 bases and the J gene end by 4 bases; junction bases not matched to a gene: 0. This CDR3 has 14 amino acids. Germline V gene data show CDR1 as SGDLS and CDR2 as YYNGEE.

This chain joins TRBV4-1 and TRBJ1-1, with a possible D match to TRBD1 (5 bases). Per the germline V gene, CDR1 is MGHRA and CDR2 is YSYEKL. V lost 6 bases, J lost 2 bases, and 16 bases lay in between. The CDR3 runs to 15 residues. CDR3 residues: CASSTAGTVNTEAFF. The CDR3 nucleotides read TGCGCCAGCAGTACCGCCGGGACTGTTAACACTGAAGCTTTCTTT.

This clonotype was counted many times. V and J are TRBV12-3 or TRBV12-4 and TRBJ2-3, with D perhaps being TRBD1 or TRBD2 (7 bases each). The CDR3 extends over 13 amino acids. The V end was cut by 6 bases, the J end by 5 bases, with 12 bases between. The CDR3 loop is CASSLRGGDTQYF. The CDR3 DNA reads as TGTGCCAGCAGCCTCAGGGGGGGAGATACGCAGTATTTT.

This clonotype was counted a few times. The chain links TRBV25-1 to TRBJ2-7; 12 bases are a match to TRBD2. Germline V CDR1 and CDR2: MGHDK, SYGVNS. Trimming cost V 3 bases and J 6 bases; bases outside gene matches: 6. This CDR3 is built from 15 residues. CDR3 DNA sequence: TGTGCCAGCAGTGAGCGACTAGCGGGAGTAGGCGAGCAGTACTTC. It codes for CASSERLAGVGEQYF.

This clonotype was detected ten times or more. The V gene is TRBV4-1, the J gene TRBJ2-7; D gene uncertain. Germline V lookup: CDR1 MGHRA, CDR2 YSYEKL. V was cut by 1 base and J by 3 bases, with 19 bases left in between. The CDR3 is 17 amino acids. The CDR3 sequence is CASSQVTGRGTDYEQYV. In nucleotides, the CDR3 is TGCGCCAGCAGCCAAGTAACTGGACGCGGAACAGACTACGAGCAGTACGTC.

The chain joins TRBV18 to TRBJ2-2; no reliable D call. V was trimmed by 8 bases and J by 2 bases, leaving 15 bases between them. CDR3 length: 15 amino acids. Germline V CDR1 and CDR2: KGHSH, LQKENI. The CDR3 nucleotides read TGTGCCAGCACAAGGGAAGGAATTAACACCGGGGAGCTGTTTTTT. Its translation: CASTREGINTGELFF.

This clonotype has at least ten counts. The V call is TRBV5-1, the J call TRBJ2-4, with 7 bases lining up with TRBD1. The CDR3 runs to 14 residues. The trim removed 2 bases at V and 5 bases at J, leaving 4 bases unmatched. Germline CDR1 SGHRS, CDR2 YFSETQ. CDR3 nucleotide sequence: TGCGCCAGCAGCTTTACAGGGGCCGAAAACATTCAGTACTTC. Its translation is CASSFTGAENIQYF.

This clonotype was seen more than once but under ten times. The chain carries TRBV10-3 and TRBJ2-7, with 9 bases fitting TRBD1. This CDR3 spans 13 amino acids. The J segment lost 0 bases and the V segment lost 9 bases, leaving 3 bases of the junction unmatched. Per germline, CDR1 ENHRY and CDR2 SYGVKD. CDR3 residues: CAIQQGASYEQYV. CDR3 in DNA: TGTGCCATACAACAGGGGGCCTCCTACGAGCAGTACGTC.

This clonotype was seen a few times. V usage is TRBV12-3 or TRBV12-4 and J usage is TRBJ1-1, with 8 nucleotides matching TRBD1. This CDR3 has 14 residues. The V and J ends lost 5 bases and 6 bases, in that order; junction bases with no gene match: 8. CDR3 coding DNA: TGTGCCAGCAGTGCCCTCAGGGGGCGGCCTGAAGCTTTCTTT. As protein: CASSALRGRPEAFF.

This clonotype has a handful of counts. The rearrangement joins TRBV2 to TRBJ2-2, with unresolved D. The CDR3 has 12 residues. The germline V gene has CDR1 SNHLY and CDR2 FYNNEI. Trimming removed 6 bases from V and 3 bases from J, with 5 bases in between. CDR3 loop: CASRDDTGELFF. In DNA, the CDR3 is TGTGCCAGCAGAGATGACACCGGGGAGCTGTTTTTT.

The chain couples TRBV6-5 to TRBJ2-3; 7 nucleotides agree with TRBD2. Germline V lookup: CDR1 MNHEY, CDR2 SVGAGI. This CDR3 contains 18 residues. V shed 2 bases, J shed 0 bases, and the junction held 11 bases outside the gene matches. Here the CDR3 reads CASSYLQESGESTDTQYF. CDR3 nucleotides: TGTGCCAGCAGTTACCTCCAGGAGAGCGGGGAAAGCACAGATACGCAGTATTTT.

The gene calls are TRBV4-2 and TRBJ2-2; D is unresolved. Germline V gene sequence: CDR1 LGHNA, CDR2 YNFKEQ. The V gene lost 1 base and the J gene lost 6 bases, with 15 bases spanning the gap. The CDR3 covers 16 residues. The CDR3 DNA follows: TGTGCCAGCAGCCAAGGGTACGGTAACCGAGCCGGGGAGCTGTTTTTT. Translated, it gives CASSQGYGNRAGELFF.

The table lists this clonotype with a few counts. V gene TRBV29-1 combines with J gene TRBJ1-1; D gene ambiguous. The CDR3 is made up of 14 amino acids. Per the germline V gene, CDR1 is SQVTM and CDR2 is ANQGSEA. The V and J ends lost 3 bases and 9 bases respectively, with 20 bases between them. The CDR3, as DNA: TGCAGCGTTGATATCCCCGCCATACCGCAGCAAGCTTTCTTT. Its protein is CSVDIPAIPQQAFF.

A few counts support this clonotype. The V gene is TRBV5-1, the J gene TRBJ2-1, with 10 bases lining up with TRBD2. The CDR3 spans 20 residues. The germline V gene has CDR1 SGHRS and CDR2 YFSETQ. V dropped 6 bases and J dropped 2; count of bases not matched to a gene: 20. In DNA form, the CDR3 reads TGCGCCAGCAACCTACCGATCGGGACTAGCGACCCCTGGGCCTACAATGAGCAGTTCTTC. This translates into CASNLPIGTSDPWAYNEQFF.

This clonotype appeared many times. The chain couples TRBV2 to TRBJ1-1; 11 bases fit TRBD1. The CDR3 totals 13 residues. Germline values: CDR1 SNHLY, CDR2 FYNNEI. The V segment lost 8 bases and the J segment 4 bases; nucleotides outside the gene matches: 3. This CDR3 reads CASSGTGGTEAFF. In DNA, the CDR3 is TGTGCCAGCTCAGGGACAGGGGGCACTGAAGCTTTCTTT. The complete variable domain, with remaining parts taken from reference TRBV2 and TRBJ1-1, reads EPEVTQTPSHQVTQMGQEVILRCVPISNHLYFYWYRQILGQKVEFLVSFYNNEISEKSEIFDDQFSVERPDGSNFTLKIRSTKLEDSAMYFCASSGTGGTEAFFGQGTRLTVV.

The chain joins TRBV3-1 to TRBJ1-2; 9 bases are a match to TRBD1. Germline V gene data show CDR1 as LGHDT and CDR2 as YNNKEL (reference sequence). J was trimmed by 2 bases and V by 4 bases; bases with no gene match: 5. The CDR3 length is 15 residues. The CDR3, as DNA: TGTGCCAGCAGCCCCCCTGGGACAGGGAACTATGGCTACACCTTC. Translating it yields CASSPPGTGNYGYTF.

This clonotype was detected only a few times. V usage is TRBV20-1 and J usage is TRBJ2-5, with D unresolved. Deletions cut 3 bases from V and 7 bases from J, with 9 bases between. CDR1 is DFQATT, CDR2 SNEGSKA, per germline (reference sequence). The CDR3 consists of 11 residues. Here the CDR3 reads CSARDQTTQYF. The CDR3 DNA is TGCAGTGCTAGGGACCAGACGACCCAGTACTTC.

The chain carries TRBV6-1 and TRBJ2-7, with 11 bases matching TRBD2. The CDR3 is 17 amino acids. The junction had 10 bases not matched to a gene; V was cut back by 5 bases and J by 1 base. The V gene's germline CDR1 is MNHNS and CDR2 SASEGT. The CDR3 nucleotides read TGTGCCAGCAGTCGTGATACTAGCGGGAGTTTGTCCTACGAGCAGTACTTC. Protein product: CASSRDTSGSLSYEQYF.

V and J are TRBV2 and TRBJ2-1; 8 bases agree with TRBD2. In germline, CDR1 is SNHLY, CDR2 FYNNEI. Unmatched junction bases numbered 7, after V lost 6 bases and J lost 9 bases. CDR3 length equals 13 residues. The CDR3, as DNA: TGTGCCAGCAGAGCCGGGGGGGGTAGTGAGCAGTTCTTC. This sequence encodes CASRAGGGSEQFF.

On this clonotype itself: Germline and junction disagree at one end, which may indicate a read error. The V and J genes are TRBV6-1 and TRBJ2-2, with 8 positions matching TRBD1. The CDR3 has 15 residues. Germline V gene data show CDR1 as MNHNS and CDR2 as SASEGT. The CDR3 loop reads CVSSPGTGRTGELFF. The CDR3 DNA follows: TGTGTCAGCAGTCCCGGGACAGGCAGGACCGGGGAGCTGTTTTTT.

The gene calls are TRBV5-1 and TRBJ2-2; D may be TRBD2 (5 bases). This CDR3 has 22 amino acids. CDR1 SGHRS and CDR2 YFSETQ come from the germline V gene. Trimming took off 0 bases at V and 2 bases at J, with 29 bases between the two ends. CDR3 region: CASSLGGILAAPGEPNTGELFF. CDR3 nucleotide sequence: TGCGCCAGCAGCTTGGGAGGGATCCTCGCGGCGCCTGGGGAACCTAACACCGGGGAGCTGTTTTTT.

This clonotype has a handful of counts. V usage is TRBV5-1 and J usage is TRBJ1-3; D gene ambiguous. V gave up 1 base and J gave up 0 bases, with 8 bases separating them. This CDR3 has 15 residues. Looked up from germline, CDR1 is SGHRS and CDR2 is YFSETQ. The CDR3 DNA is TGCGCCAGCAGCTTGTGGAGCGACTCTGGAAACACCATATATTTT. It codes for CASSLWSDSGNTIYF.

This clonotype came up a few times. The J gene is TRBJ1-1, the V gene TRBV29-1; maybe TRBD1 (5 bases). Germline CDR1 SQVTM, CDR2 ANQGSEA. Trimming shortened V by 7 bases and J by 1 base, and 13 bases separated the two germline ends. This CDR3 spans 13 amino acids. CDR3 sequence (DNA): TGCAGCGCTGTGGGGCAGACGAACACTGAAGCTTTCTTT. It codes for CSAVGQTNTEAFF.